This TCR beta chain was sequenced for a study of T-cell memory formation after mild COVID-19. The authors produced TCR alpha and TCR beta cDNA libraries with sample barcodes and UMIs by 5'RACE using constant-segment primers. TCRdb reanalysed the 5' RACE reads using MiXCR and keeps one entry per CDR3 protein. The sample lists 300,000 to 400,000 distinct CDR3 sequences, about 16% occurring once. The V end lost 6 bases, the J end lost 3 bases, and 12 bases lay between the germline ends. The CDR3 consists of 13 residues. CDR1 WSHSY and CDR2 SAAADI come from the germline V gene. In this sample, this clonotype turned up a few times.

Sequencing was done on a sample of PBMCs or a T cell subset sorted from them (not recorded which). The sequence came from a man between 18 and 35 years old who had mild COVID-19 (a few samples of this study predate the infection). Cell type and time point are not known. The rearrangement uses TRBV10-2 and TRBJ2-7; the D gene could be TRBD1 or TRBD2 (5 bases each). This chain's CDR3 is CASRRGQDYEQYF. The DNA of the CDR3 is TGCGCCAGCAGGAGGGGTCAAGACTACGAGCAGTACTTC.